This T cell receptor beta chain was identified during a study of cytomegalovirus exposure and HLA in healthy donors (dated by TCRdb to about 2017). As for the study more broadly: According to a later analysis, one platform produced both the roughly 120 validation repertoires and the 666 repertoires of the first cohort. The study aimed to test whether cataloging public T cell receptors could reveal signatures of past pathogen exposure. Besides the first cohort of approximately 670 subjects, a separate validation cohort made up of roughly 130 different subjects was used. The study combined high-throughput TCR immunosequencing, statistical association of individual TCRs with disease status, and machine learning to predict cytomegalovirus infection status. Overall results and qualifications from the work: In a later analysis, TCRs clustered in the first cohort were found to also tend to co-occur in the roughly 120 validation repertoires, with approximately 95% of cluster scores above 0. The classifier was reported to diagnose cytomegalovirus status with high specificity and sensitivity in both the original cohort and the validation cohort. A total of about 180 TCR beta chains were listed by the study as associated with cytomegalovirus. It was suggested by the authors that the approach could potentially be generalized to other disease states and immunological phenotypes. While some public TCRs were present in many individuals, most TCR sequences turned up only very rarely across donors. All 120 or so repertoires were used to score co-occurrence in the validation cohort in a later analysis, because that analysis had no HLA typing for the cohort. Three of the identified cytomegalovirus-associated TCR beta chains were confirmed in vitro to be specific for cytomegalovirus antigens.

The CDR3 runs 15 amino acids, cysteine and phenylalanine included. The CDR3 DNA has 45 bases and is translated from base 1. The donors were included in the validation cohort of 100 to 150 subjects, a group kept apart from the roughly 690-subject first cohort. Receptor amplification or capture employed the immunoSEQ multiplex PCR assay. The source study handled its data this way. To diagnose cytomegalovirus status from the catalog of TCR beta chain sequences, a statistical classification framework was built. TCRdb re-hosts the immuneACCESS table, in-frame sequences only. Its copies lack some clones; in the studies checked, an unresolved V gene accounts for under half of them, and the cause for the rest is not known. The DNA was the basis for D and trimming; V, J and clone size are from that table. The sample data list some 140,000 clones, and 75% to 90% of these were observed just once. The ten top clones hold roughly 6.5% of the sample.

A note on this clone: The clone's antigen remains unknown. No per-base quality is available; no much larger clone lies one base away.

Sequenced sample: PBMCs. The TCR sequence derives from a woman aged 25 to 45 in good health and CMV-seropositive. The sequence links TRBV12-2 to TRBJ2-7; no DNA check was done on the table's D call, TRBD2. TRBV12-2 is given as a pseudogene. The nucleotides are TGTGCAAGTCGCTTAGCGCCCCTCCCGGGGGAAGAGCAGTACTTC. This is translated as CASRLAPLPGEEQYF.